This TCR beta chain was captured by sequencing in a study of long-term antiretroviral therapy in people with HIV. Note on this clone: Its antigen is unknown.

Whole-study findings and limits: CDR3 lengths in HIV samples spanned a narrower range than controls. ART adherence, viral resistance and therapy changes were not recorded.

Run at survey level, the immunoSEQ assay was version v3.0. Assay: immunoSEQ multiplex PCR; the TCRdb copy retains only in-frame clones and omits some. This table has about 35,000 clones, 60% to 85% appearing once. Trimming shortened V by 7 bases and J by 1 base, and 22 bases separated the two germline ends. The CDR3 spans 17 residues. Germline CDR1 and CDR2: LNHDA and SQIVND (reference sequence). Two or more post-ART PBMC samples, plus at least one pre-ART sample, were available for each donor. Treatment for all HIV-infected participants took place in the United States. This sample comprised unsorted PBMCs, obtained 2 years after starting antiretroviral therapy. The genes are TRBV19 and TRBJ1-1, with D maybe TRBD1 (5 bases). This sequence was found in a woman in her forties or fifties with HIV. CDR3 residues: CASTTFYWGRGNTEAFF. In DNA form, the CDR3 reads TGTGCCAGTACAACCTTTTATTGGGGCCGGGGGAACACTGAAGCTTTCTTT.